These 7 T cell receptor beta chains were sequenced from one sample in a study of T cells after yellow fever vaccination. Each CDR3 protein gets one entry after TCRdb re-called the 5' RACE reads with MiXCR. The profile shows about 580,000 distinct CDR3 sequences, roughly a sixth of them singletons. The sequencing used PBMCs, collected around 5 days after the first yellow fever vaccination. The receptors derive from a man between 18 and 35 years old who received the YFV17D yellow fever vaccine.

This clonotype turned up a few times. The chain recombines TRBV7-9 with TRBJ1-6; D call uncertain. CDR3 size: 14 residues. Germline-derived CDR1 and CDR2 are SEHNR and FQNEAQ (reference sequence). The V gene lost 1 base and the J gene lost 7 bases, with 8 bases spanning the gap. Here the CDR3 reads CASSLVTGNSPLHF. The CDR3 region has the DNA TGTGCCAGCAGCTTAGTGACGGGGAATTCACCCCTCCACTTT.

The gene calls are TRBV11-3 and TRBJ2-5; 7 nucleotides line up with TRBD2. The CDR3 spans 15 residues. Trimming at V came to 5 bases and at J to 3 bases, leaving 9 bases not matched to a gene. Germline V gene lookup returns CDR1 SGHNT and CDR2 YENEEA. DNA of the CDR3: TGTGCCAGCAGCCCCAAGGCTGGGAGGGAAGAGACCCAGTACTTC. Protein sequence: CASSPKAGREETQYF.

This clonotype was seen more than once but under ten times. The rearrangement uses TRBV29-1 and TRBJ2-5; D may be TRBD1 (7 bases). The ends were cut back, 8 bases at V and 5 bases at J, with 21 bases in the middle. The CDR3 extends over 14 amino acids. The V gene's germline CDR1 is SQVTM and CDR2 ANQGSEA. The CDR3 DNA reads TGCAGCACCACGCTCCCAGGGGGAGGTGAGACCCAGTACTTC. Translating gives CSTTLPGGGETQYF.

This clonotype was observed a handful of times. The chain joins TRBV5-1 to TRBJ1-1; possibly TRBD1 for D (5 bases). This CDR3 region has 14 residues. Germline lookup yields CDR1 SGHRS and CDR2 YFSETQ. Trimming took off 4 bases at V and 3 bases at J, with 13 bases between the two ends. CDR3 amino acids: CASSTQGGDTEAFF. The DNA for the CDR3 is TGCGCCAGCAGCACGCAGGGTGGCGACACTGAAGCTTTCTTT.

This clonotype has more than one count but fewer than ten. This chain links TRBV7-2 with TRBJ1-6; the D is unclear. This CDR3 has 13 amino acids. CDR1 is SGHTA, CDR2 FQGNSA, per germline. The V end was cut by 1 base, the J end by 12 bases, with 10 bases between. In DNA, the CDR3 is TGTGCCAGCAGCTTAGGCTGGGCGGGACCCCTCCACTTT. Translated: CASSLGWAGPLHF.

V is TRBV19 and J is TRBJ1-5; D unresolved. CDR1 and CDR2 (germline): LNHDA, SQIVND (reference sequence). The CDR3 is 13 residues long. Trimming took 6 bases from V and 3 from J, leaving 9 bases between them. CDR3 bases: TGTGCCAGTAGCACAAGGGCCAATCAGCCCCAGCATTTT. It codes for CASSTRANQPQHF.

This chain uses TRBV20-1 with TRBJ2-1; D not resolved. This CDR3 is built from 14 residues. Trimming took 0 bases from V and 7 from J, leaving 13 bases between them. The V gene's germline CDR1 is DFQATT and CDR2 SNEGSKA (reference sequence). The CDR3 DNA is TGCAGTGCTAGAGATTCGAAGTCGGGTAATGAGCAGTTCTTC. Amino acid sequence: CSARDSKSGNEQFF.